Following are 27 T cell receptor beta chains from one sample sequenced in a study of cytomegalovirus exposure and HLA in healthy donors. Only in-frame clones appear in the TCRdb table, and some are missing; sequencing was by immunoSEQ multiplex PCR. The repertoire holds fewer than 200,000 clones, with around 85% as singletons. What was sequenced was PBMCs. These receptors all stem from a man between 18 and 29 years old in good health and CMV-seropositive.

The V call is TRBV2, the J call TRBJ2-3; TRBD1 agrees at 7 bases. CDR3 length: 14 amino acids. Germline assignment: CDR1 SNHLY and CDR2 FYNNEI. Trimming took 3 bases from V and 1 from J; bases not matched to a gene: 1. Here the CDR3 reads CASSDGQGTDTQYF. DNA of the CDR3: TGTGCCAGCAGTGACGGACAGGGCACAGATACGCAGTATTTT.

The CDR3 region has the DNA TGTGCCAGCAGGTCCAAGGAGCACCGGGAGCTGTTTTTT. Residues: CASRSKEHRELFF. The V and J genes are TRBV6-5 and TRBJ2-2; no clear D. CDR1 and CDR2 from the germline V gene are MNHEY and SVGAGI. V was shortened by 6 bases and J by 9 bases, with 14 bases between the two germline ends. This CDR3 has 13 residues.

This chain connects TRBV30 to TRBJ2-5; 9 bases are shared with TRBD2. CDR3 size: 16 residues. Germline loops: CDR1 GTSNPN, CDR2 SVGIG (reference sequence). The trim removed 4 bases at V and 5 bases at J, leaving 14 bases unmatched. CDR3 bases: TGTGCCTGGACCCACGACTCCGGGCTAGCGGGGGAGACCCAGTACTTC. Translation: CAWTHDSGLAGETQYF.

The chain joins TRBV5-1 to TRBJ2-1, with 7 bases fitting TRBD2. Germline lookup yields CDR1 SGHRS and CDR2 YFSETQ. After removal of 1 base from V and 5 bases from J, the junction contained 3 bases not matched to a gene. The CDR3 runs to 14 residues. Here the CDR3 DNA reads TGCGCCAGCAGCTTGCAGACTAGCAACAATGAGCAGTTCTTC. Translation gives CASSLQTSNNEQFF.

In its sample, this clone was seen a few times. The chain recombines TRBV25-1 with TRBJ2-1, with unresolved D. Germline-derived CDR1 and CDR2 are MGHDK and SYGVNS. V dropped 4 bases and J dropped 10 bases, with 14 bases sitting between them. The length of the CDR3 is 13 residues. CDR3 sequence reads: CASSGRPAGEQFF. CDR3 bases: TGTGCCAGCAGTGGCCGGCCAGCCGGGGAGCAGTTCTTC. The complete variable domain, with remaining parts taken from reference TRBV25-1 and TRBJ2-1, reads EADIYQTPRYLVIGTGKKITLECSQTMGHDKMYWYQQDPGMELHLIHYSYGVNSTEKGDLSSESTVSRIRTEHFPLTLESARPSHTSQYLCASSGRPAGEQFFGPGTRLTVL.

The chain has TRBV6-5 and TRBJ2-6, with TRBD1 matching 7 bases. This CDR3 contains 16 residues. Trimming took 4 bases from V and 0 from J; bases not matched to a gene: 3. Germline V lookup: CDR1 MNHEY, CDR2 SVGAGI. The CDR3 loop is CASSLDRTSGANVLTF. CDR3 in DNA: TGTGCCAGCAGTTTGGACAGGACCTCTGGGGCCAACGTCCTGACTTTC.

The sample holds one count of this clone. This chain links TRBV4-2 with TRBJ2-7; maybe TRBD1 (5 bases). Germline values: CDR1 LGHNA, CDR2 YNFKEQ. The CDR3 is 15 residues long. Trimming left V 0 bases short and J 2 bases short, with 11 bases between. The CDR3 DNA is TGTGCCAGCAGCCAAGATGCCAGGGAAGCCTACGAGCAGTACTTC. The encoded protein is CASSQDAREAYEQYF.

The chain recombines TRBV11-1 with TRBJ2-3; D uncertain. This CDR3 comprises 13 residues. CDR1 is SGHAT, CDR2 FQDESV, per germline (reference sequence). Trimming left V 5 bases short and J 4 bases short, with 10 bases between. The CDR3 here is CASSLTESDTQYF. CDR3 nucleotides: TGTGCCAGCAGCCTAACAGAGTCAGATACGCAGTATTTT.

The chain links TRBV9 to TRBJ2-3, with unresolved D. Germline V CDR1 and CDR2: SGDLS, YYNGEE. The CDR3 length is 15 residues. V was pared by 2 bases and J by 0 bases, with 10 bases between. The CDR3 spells CASSVSETSTDTQYF. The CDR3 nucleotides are TGTGCCAGCAGCGTGTCCGAGACTAGCACAGATACGCAGTATTTT.

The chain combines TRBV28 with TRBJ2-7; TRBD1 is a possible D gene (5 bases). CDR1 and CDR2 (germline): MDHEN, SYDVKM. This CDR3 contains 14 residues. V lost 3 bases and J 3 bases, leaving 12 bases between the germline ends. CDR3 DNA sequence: TGTGCCAGCAGTTTCAGGGCTGTCGTCTACGAGCAGTACTTC. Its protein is CASSFRAVVYEQYF.

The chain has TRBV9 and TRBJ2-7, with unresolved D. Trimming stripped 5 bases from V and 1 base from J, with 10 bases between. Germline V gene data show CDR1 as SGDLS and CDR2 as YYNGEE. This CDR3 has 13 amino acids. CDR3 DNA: TGTGCCAGCAGTGGCCCTCCGTCCTACGAGCAGTACTTC. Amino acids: CASSGPPSYEQYF.

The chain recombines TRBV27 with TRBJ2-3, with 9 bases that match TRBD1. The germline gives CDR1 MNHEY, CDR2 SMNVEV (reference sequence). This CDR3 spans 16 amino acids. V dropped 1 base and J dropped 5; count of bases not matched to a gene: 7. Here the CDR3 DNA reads TGTGCCAGCAGTTTATTGTTCGGGACAGGGAAAGATACGCAGTATTTT. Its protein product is CASSLLFGTGKDTQYF.

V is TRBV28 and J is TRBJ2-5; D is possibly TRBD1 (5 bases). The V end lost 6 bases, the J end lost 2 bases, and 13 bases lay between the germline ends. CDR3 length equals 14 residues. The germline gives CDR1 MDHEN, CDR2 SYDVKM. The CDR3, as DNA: TGTGCCAGCAGCCTCAGGGAATCGCAAGAGACCCAGTACTTC. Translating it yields CASSLRESQETQYF.

As DNA, the CDR3 is TGCGCCAGCAGCCTAGGACAGGGGGGAAATGGCTACACCTTC. The encoded protein is CASSLGQGGNGYTF. V and J are TRBV4-1 and TRBJ1-2; 10 nucleotides agree with TRBD1. The CDR3 is 14 amino acids. The germline gives CDR1 MGHRA, CDR2 YSYEKL. The junction had 5 bases not matched to a gene; V was cut back by 4 bases and J by 6 bases.

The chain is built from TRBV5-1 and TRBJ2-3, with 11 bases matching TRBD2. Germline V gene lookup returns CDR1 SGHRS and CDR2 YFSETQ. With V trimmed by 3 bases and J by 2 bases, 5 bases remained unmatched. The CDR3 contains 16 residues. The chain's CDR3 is CASSSGTSGYTDTQYF. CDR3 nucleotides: TGCGCCAGCAGCTCCGGGACTAGCGGTTACACAGATACGCAGTATTTT.

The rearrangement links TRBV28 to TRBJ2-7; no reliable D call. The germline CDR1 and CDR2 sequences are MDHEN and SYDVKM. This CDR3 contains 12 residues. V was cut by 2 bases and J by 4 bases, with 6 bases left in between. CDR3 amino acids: CASSLVDYEQYF. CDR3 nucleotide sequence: TGTGCCAGCAGTTTAGTAGATTACGAGCAGTACTTC.

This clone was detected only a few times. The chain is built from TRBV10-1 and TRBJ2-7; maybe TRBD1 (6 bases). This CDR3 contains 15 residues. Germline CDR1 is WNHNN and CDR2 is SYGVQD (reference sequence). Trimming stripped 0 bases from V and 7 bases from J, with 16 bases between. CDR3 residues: CASSESGGTFAEQYF. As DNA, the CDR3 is TGCGCCAGCAGTGAGTCAGGGGGTACCTTTGCGGAGCAGTACTTC.

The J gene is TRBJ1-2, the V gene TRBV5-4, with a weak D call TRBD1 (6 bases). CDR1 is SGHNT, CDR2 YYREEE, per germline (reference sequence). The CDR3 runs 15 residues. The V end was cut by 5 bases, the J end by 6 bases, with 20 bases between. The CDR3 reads CASRPRQARFHGYTF. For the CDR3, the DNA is TGTGCCAGCAGACCGAGACAGGCCCGGTTTCATGGCTACACCTTC.

The CDR3: CASSISGGPETQYF. CDR3 bases: TGTGCCAGCAGCATAAGCGGGGGCCCAGAGACCCAGTACTTC. The genes are TRBV6-1 and TRBJ2-5, with 8 bases identical to TRBD2. Germline loops: CDR1 MNHNS, CDR2 SASEGT. This CDR3 is 14 amino acids long. V was clipped by 6 bases and J by 4 bases; unmatched bases: 7.

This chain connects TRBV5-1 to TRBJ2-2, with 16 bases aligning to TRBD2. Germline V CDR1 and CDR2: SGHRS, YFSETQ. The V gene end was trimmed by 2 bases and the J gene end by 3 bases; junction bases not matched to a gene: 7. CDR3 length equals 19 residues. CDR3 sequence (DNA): TGCGCCAGCAGCTTACTACCGGGACTAGCGGGAGGGTACACCGGGGAGCTGTTTTTT. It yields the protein CASSLLPGLAGGYTGELFF.

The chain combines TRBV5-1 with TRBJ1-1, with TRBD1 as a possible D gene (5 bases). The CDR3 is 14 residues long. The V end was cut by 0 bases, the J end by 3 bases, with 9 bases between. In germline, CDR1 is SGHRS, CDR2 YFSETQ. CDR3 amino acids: CASSLAGIYTEAFF. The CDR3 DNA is TGCGCCAGCAGCTTGGCAGGGATCTACACTGAAGCTTTCTTT. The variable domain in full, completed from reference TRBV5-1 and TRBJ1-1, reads KAGVTQTPRYLIKTRGQQVTLSCSPISGHRSVSWYQQTPGQGLQFLFEYFSETQRNKGNFPGRFSGRQFSNSRSEMNVSTLELGDSALYLCASSLAGIYTEAFFGQGTRLTVV.

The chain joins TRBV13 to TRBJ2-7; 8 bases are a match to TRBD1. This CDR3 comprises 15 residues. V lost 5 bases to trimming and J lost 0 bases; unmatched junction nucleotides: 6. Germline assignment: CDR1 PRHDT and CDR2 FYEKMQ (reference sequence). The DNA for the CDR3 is TGTGCCAGCAGCGTCCGACAGGGGTTCTCCTACGAGCAGTACTTC. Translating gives CASSVRQGFSYEQYF.

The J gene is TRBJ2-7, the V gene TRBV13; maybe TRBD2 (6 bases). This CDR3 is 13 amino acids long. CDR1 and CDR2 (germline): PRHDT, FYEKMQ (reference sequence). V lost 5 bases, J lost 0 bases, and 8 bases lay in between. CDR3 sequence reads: CASSRGSSYEQYF. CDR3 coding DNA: TGTGCCAGCAGCCGGGGGAGCTCCTACGAGCAGTACTTC.

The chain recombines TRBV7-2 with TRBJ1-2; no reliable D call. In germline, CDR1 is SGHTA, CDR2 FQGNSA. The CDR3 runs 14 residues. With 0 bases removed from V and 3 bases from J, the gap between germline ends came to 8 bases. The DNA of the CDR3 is TGTGCCAGCAGCTTAGCGGGGAGGGACTATGGCTACACCTTC. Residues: CASSLAGRDYGYTF.

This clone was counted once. CDR3: CASSLTQGNEAFF. The DNA for the CDR3 is TGTGCCAGCAGCTTAACCCAGGGAAATGAAGCTTTCTTT. The chain employs TRBV7-2 and TRBJ1-1, with a weak D call TRBD1 (5 bases). The germline gives CDR1 SGHTA, CDR2 FQGNSA. With 2 bases removed from V and 7 bases from J, the gap between germline ends came to 11 bases. CDR3 length equals 13 residues. The complete variable domain, with remaining parts taken from reference TRBV7-2 and TRBJ1-1, reads GAGVSQSPSNKVTEKGKDVELRCDPISGHTALYWYRQSLGQGLEFLIYFQGNSAPDKSGLPSDRFSAERTGGSVSTLTIQRTQQEDSAVYLCASSLTQGNEAFFGQGTRLTVV.

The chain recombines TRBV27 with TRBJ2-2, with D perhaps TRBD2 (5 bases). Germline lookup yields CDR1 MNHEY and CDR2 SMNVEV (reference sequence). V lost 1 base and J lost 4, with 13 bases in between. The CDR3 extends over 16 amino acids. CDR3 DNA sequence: TGTGCCAGCAGTTTATATGCGGGCCAAGTCACCGGGGAGCTGTTTTTT. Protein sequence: CASSLYAGQVTGELFF.

As DNA, the CDR3 is TGTGCCAGCAGCTCGGGACAGCTGCACCATGAGCAGTTCTTC. Translation gives CASSSGQLHHEQFF. The gene calls are TRBV7-9 and TRBJ2-1; 7 bases agree with TRBD1. The CDR3 runs to 14 residues. J lost 8 bases, V lost 4 bases, and 8 bases had no gene match. Germline V gene data show CDR1 as SEHNR and CDR2 as FQNEAQ (reference sequence).